The 9 T cell receptor beta chains reported below all come from one sample, sequenced in a study of blood T cell repertoires in COVID-19. Assay used: immunoSEQ multiplex PCR; TCRdb lists only in-frame clones, some missing. This sample carries 120,000 to 150,000 clones, approximately 86% of them seen once, and the ten largest clones take over 5%. The specimen was peripheral blood. These receptor sequences come from a human donor in a cohort sampled during active COVID-19.

This clone has only a few counts. CDR3 in DNA: TGTGCCAGCAGCCAGGGACAGAGAAATGCTTTCTTT. Its protein is CASSQGQRNAFF. J is TRBJ1-1 and V is TRBV7-9; 7 nucleotides line up with TRBD1. J was trimmed by 11 bases and V by 5 bases; bases with no gene match: 8. This CDR3 spans 12 amino acids. Per germline, CDR1 SEHNR and CDR2 FQNEAQ (reference sequence). The variable domain in full, completed from reference TRBV7-9 and TRBJ1-1, reads DTGVSQNPRHKITKRGQNVTFRCDPISEHNRLYWYRQTLGQGPEFLTYFQNEAQLEKSRLLSDRFSAERPKGSFSTLEIQRTEQGDSAMYLCASSQGQRNAFFGQGTRLTVV.

This rearrangement joins TRBV10-2 to TRBJ1-1; 10 bases fit TRBD1. Germline CDR1 reads WSHSY; CDR2 reads SAAADI. The J segment lost 1 base and the V segment lost 5 bases, leaving 4 bases of the junction unmatched. CDR3 length equals 15 residues. CDR3 nucleotides: TGCGCCAGCAGTCCGGGACAGGGGAAGAACACTGAAGCTTTCTTT. This gives the protein CASSPGQGKNTEAFF.

The chain has TRBV10-1 and TRBJ2-5, with no clear D. The CDR3 is made up of 14 amino acids. Trimming left V 2 bases short and J 4 bases short, with 11 bases between. Germline loops: CDR1 WNHNN, CDR2 SYGVQD (reference sequence). The CDR3 reads CASSEARMRETQYF. The CDR3 DNA follows: TGCGCCAGCAGTGAGGCCAGGATGAGAGAGACCCAGTACTTC.

The V gene is TRBV2, the J gene TRBJ2-1, with a tentative D call TRBD1 (6 bases). CDR1 is SNHLY, CDR2 FYNNEI, per germline. Trimming left V 4 bases short and J 12 bases short, with 13 bases between. This CDR3 spans 12 amino acids. The CDR3 sequence: CASSGTDGTQFF. The CDR3 DNA sequence: TGTGCCAGCAGTGGGACAGATGGGACGCAGTTCTTC. The full variable domain, its missing parts supplied by reference TRBV2 and TRBJ2-1, is EPEVTQTPSHQVTQMGQEVILRCVPISNHLYFYWYRQILGQKVEFLVSFYNNEISEKSEIFDDQFSVERPDGSNFTLKIRSTKLEDSAMYFCASSGTDGTQFFGPGTRLTVL.

The J gene is TRBJ2-2, the V gene TRBV19; D possibly corresponds to TRBD2 (7 bases). The CDR3 is 18 residues long. Per the germline V gene, CDR1 is LNHDA and CDR2 is SQIVND (reference sequence). V shed 2 bases and J shed 5 bases, with 21 bases lying between them. The CDR3 bases are TGTGCCAGTAGTATATCCCTCCCTAGCGGAGGGGGGACCGGGGAGCTGTTTTTT. Residues: CASSISLPSGGGTGELFF.

This sequence joins TRBV12-3 or TRBV12-4 and TRBJ2-5; D gene unclear. The CDR3 is made up of 13 amino acids. Between the trimmed V and J ends, which lost 5 bases and 3 bases, there was a span of 10 bases. The CDR3 coding sequence is TGTGCCAGCAGTATCTCAGAAAAAGAGACCCAGTACTTC. Translating gives CASSISEKETQYF.

The rearrangement joins TRBV4-2 to TRBJ2-1, with 12 nucleotides matching TRBD2. Germline lookup yields CDR1 LGHNA and CDR2 YNFKEQ. The CDR3 totals 15 residues. The V gene end was trimmed by 3 bases and the J gene end by 8 bases; junction bases not matched to a gene: 5. DNA of the CDR3: TGTGCCAGCAGCCACGAGACTAGCGGGAGATATGAGCAGTTCTTC. It encodes CASSHETSGRYEQFF.

The rearrangement uses TRBV2 and TRBJ1-5; 8 positions agree with TRBD1. Trimming took 5 bases from V and 7 from J; bases not matched to a gene: 7. This CDR3 has 14 residues. Germline CDR1 SNHLY, CDR2 FYNNEI. CDR3 nucleotide sequence: TGTGCCAGCAGTAAGGACAGGGTGGAACAGCCCCAGCATTTT. The encoded protein is CASSKDRVEQPQHF.

The V and J genes are TRBV4-1 and TRBJ2-1, with 10 bases aligning to TRBD2. The CDR3 has 15 residues. Trimming removed 0 bases from V and 8 bases from J; junction bases left unmatched: 4. Germline loops: CDR1 MGHRA, CDR2 YSYEKL. This CDR3 is CASSQDASGGYEQFF. The CDR3 nucleotides read TGCGCCAGCAGCCAAGACGCTAGCGGGGGTTATGAGCAGTTCTTC.